This T cell receptor (beta chain) emerged from a study of T cell responses to AZD1222 COVID-19 vaccine. Turning to the study itself: Doses given second, at about 4 or about 12 weeks, were pooled.

Clones were read by immunoSEQ multiplex PCR, and TCRdb kept only the in-frame ones, dropping some. This repertoire shows around 89,000 clones, roughly 90% found once; its top ten account for 22%. This clonotype was obtained from an adult in good health. This specimen was peripheral blood, taken on day 0 of AZD1222 vaccination.

CDR3 loop: CASSPIHGGVQETQYF. In nucleotides, the CDR3 is TGTGCCAGCAGCCCCATCCATGGCGGGGTGCAAGAGACCCAGTACTTC. V and J are TRBV11-3 and TRBJ2-5; tentatively, D is TRBD2 (6 bases). This CDR3 comprises 16 residues. Trimming shortened V by 5 bases and J by 2 bases, and 18 bases separated the two germline ends. Germline V gene data show CDR1 as SGHNT and CDR2 as YENEEA.